This paragraph covers one TCR beta chain sequence. The record originates from a study of blood T cell repertoires in COVID-19. Assay: immunoSEQ multiplex PCR; the TCRdb copy retains only in-frame clones and omits some. The sample includes 200,000 to 250,000 clones, 83% of them seen just once. Per germline, CDR1 SGDLS and CDR2 YYNGEE. This CDR3 is built from 19 residues. The V and J ends lost 3 bases and 0 bases, in that order; junction bases with no gene match: 15. The chain joins TRBV9 to TRBJ2-3, with TRBD1 matching 8 bases. Sequenced input: peripheral blood. This receptor was obtained from a woman aged 30 to 39 with COVID-19, enrolled during active disease. The CDR3 DNA is TGTGCCAGCAGCGCCAATTTTGTTCGGGACAGGCAGAGCACAGATACGCAGTATTTT. Translated: CASSANFVRDRQSTDTQYF.